This T cell receptor (beta chain) originates from a study of cytomegalovirus exposure and HLA in healthy donors. Deletions cut 0 bases from V and 3 bases from J, with 7 bases between. Looked up from germline, CDR1 is SGHDN and CDR2 is FVKESK. This CDR3 contains 14 residues. PCR used 60 Vbeta primers and 13 Jbeta primers. The protocol was immunoSEQ multiplex PCR, while the TCRdb copy is restricted to in-frame clones and leaves out a portion. The profile shows about 190,000 clones, about 84% of them singletons. About this clone: What it recognizes is unknown.

Whole-study findings and limits: Most observed TCR sequences were rare, whereas some public TCRs were detected in many donors. Some V segments, including TRBV6-2 and TRBV6-3, were excluded as indistinguishable.

V is TRBV14 and J is TRBJ2-3; the D is unclear. The sequence came from a man aged 50-60 years in good health and CMV-seronegative. The sample consisted of PBMCs. As DNA, the CDR3 is TGTGCCAGCAGCCAAGAAAGCAAGACAGATACGCAGTATTTT. It encodes CASSQESKTDTQYF.